The T cell receptor beta chain described here comes from a study of blood T cell repertoires in COVID-19. Turning to the study itself: Some COVID-19 samples were acute and others convalescent; all came from the United States, Italy and Spain.

This CDR3 has 12 amino acids. Some clones are missing from TCRdb's copy, which holds only in-frame ones; the method was immunoSEQ multiplex PCR. The sample lists about 24,000 clones; 70% to 90% were seen once. Source material: peripheral blood. The source of this sequence is a man aged 70-80 years with acute or convalescent COVID-19. The chain uses TRBV21-1 and TRBJ2-4; TRBD2 was called by the table and not checked on the DNA. TRBV21-1 constitutes a pseudogene. CDR3 residues: CARPGGRNIQYF. CDR3 nucleotide sequence: TGTGCCAGACCGGGGGGAAGAAACATTCAGTACTTC.